A selection of T cell receptor beta chains follows, all from one sample in a study of blood T cell repertoires in COVID-19. Clones were sequenced by immunoSEQ multiplex PCR, and TCRdb holds only the in-frame ones, with some missing. The sample lists 450,000 to 600,000 clones, roughly 87% occurring once. Sequenced material: PBMCs or T cells enriched from blood (not recorded which). The receptor set was obtained from a woman between 18 and 30 years old who had recovered from COVID-19. Both conserved end residues are trimmed from each CDR3. The order of the fields is V gene, D gene, J gene, CDR3 protein. A D gene is named only where the DNA matches it firmly.

>TRBV19|.|TRBJ1-6
ASSEDGQSYNSPLH
>TRBV19|TRBD1|TRBJ1-2
ASSTRQGAEGYT
>TRBV7-2|.|TRBJ1-6
ASRSTGSYLH
>TRBV2|TRBD1|TRBJ1-5
ASRRGRTGPQH
>TRBV30|TRBD1|TRBJ1-1
AWEPWDRGGNTEAF
>TRBV5-1|TRBD1|TRBJ1-2
ASSPGQGVGYT
>TRBV6-1|TRBD2|TRBJ2-1
ASSVGLAGGQGEQF
>TRBV5-5|.|TRBJ1-3
ASSVQTGNTIY
>TRBV3-1/TRBV3-2|.|TRBJ1-3
ASRTASSGNTIY
>TRBV6-5|.|TRBJ1-1
ASSTPLEAF
>TRBV2|TRBD1|TRBJ2-7
ASSGDSRYEQY
>TRBV19|TRBD2|TRBJ2-7
ASSRGGNSYEQY
>TRBV18|.|TRBJ1-3
ASSQDFGNTIY
>TRBV5-5|TRBD1|TRBJ1-6
ASSFGTQGINSYNSPLH
>TRBV12-3/TRBV12-4|.|TRBJ2-7
ASLIYGSYEQY
>TRBV5-1|TRBD1|TRBJ1-3
ASSLTGVGNTIY